A selection of T cell receptor beta chains follows, all from one sample in a study of blood T cells in healthy people across ages. One entry per CDR3 protein results from TCRdb running MiXCR on the 5' RACE reads. The sample lists about 1.5 million distinct CDR3 sequences, 35% to 45% occurring once. What was sequenced was blood. The receptors were gathered from a woman between 18 and 30 years old in good health. Each CDR3 is given with its conserved first and last residue. D genes are given only for firm matches. Where a row states a size, it is once, few, many or the class of an expanded clone; other rows omit it.

d_call: NA
clone_size: few
v_call: TRBV4-1
j_call: TRBJ2-3
cdr3_nt: TGCGCCAGCAGCCTACAGTTCGCGAGCACAGATACGCAGTATTTT
cdr3_aa: CASSLQFASTDTQYF

d_call: TRBD1
clone_size: NA
v_call: TRBV4-3
j_call: TRBJ2-4
cdr3_nt: TGCGCCAGCAGCCAAGTAGGACAGGGCCTTCAGTACTTC
cdr3_aa: CASSQVGQGLQYF

d_call: NA
clone_size: many
v_call: TRBV25-1
j_call: TRBJ2-7
cdr3_nt: TGTGCCAGCAGCGGGAGCTCCTACGAGCAGTACTTC
cdr3_aa: CASSGSSYEQYF

d_call: NA
clone_size: many
v_call: TRBV7-2
j_call: TRBJ2-3
cdr3_nt: TGCGCCAGCAGCTTGAACAGCGGCACAGATACGCAGTATTTT
cdr3_aa: CASSLNSGTDTQYF

d_call: NA
clone_size: NA
v_call: TRBV6-2/TRBV6-3
j_call: TRBJ1-5
cdr3_nt: TGTGCCAGCAGCCCTTCTCTTGGGGGGGCTAGCAATCAGCCCCAGCATTTT
cdr3_aa: CASSPSLGGASNQPQHF

d_call: TRBD1
clone_size: few
v_call: TRBV15
j_call: TRBJ1-5
cdr3_nt: TGTGCCACCAGCAGAGCCCGCATAACAGGGGAACAGCCCCAGCATTTT
cdr3_aa: CATSRARITGEQPQHF

d_call: NA
clone_size: NA
v_call: TRBV24-1
j_call: TRBJ1-1
cdr3_nt: TGTGCCACGGGCGATCCGGGACGAACTGAAGCTTTCTTT
cdr3_aa: CATGDPGRTEAFF

d_call: NA
clone_size: NA
v_call: TRBV6-5
j_call: TRBJ2-2
cdr3_nt: TGTGCCAGCAGACTCCTGACTAGTCCGGGGGAGCTGTTTTTT
cdr3_aa: CASRLLTSPGELFF

d_call: NA
clone_size: NA
v_call: TRBV10-3
j_call: TRBJ2-7
cdr3_nt: TGTGCCATCAGTGAGGATAGTACGGTCTACGAGCAGTACTTC
cdr3_aa: CAISEDSTVYEQYF

d_call: TRBD2
clone_size: NA
v_call: TRBV4-3
j_call: TRBJ2-3
cdr3_nt: TGCGCCAGCAGCCAAGATGGGGGACTAGCGGGAGATCAGGGGATGTATTTT
cdr3_aa: CASSQDGGLAGDQGMYF

d_call: TRBD1
clone_size: NA
v_call: TRBV10-2
j_call: TRBJ1-2
cdr3_nt: TGCGCCAGCAGTCCGGGACAGGGGCTGGGGAGCTATGGCTACACCTTC
cdr3_aa: CASSPGQGLGSYGYTF

d_call: TRBD1
clone_size: NA
v_call: TRBV20-1
j_call: TRBJ1-1
cdr3_nt: TGCAGTGCTTGCAGGACAGGGGCGAACACTGAAGCTTTCTTT
cdr3_aa: CSACRTGANTEAFF

d_call: NA
clone_size: few
v_call: TRBV21-1
j_call: TRBJ1-2
cdr3_nt: TGTGCCAGCAGCAAAGATGACGGGGACTATGGCTACACCTTC
cdr3_aa: CASSKDDGDYGYTF

d_call: TRBD1
clone_size: NA
v_call: TRBV20-1
j_call: TRBJ2-7
cdr3_nt: TGCAGTGCTTCGACAGGGCTCTCCTACGAGCAGTACTTC
cdr3_aa: CSASTGLSYEQYF

d_call: NA
clone_size: few
v_call: TRBV28
j_call: TRBJ2-1
cdr3_nt: TGTGCCAGCAGGAGTAGCGGATACAATGAGCAGTTCTTC
cdr3_aa: CASRSSGYNEQFF

d_call: NA
clone_size: NA
v_call: TRBV4-3
j_call: TRBJ1-2
cdr3_nt: TGCGCCAGCAGCCAAGAGAGGGGACAACCTAACTATGGCTACACCTTC
cdr3_aa: CASSQERGQPNYGYTF

d_call: TRBD1
clone_size: few
v_call: TRBV6-2/TRBV6-3
j_call: TRBJ2-1
cdr3_nt: TGTGCCAGCAGTTACTACCCTGGGCAGGGGGTAGGATATTCCTACAATGAGCAGTTCTTC
cdr3_aa: CASSYYPGQGVGYSYNEQFF

d_call: TRBD2
clone_size: few
v_call: TRBV29-1
j_call: TRBJ2-7
cdr3_nt: TGCAGTCTAATTAGCGGGGGGGATGCCGAGCAGTACTTC
cdr3_aa: CSLISGGDAEQYF

d_call: NA
clone_size: few
v_call: TRBV12-3/TRBV12-4
j_call: TRBJ2-7
cdr3_nt: TGTGCCAGCAGCTTCGGGACCCGGCTATCCTACGAGCAGTACTTC
cdr3_aa: CASSFGTRLSYEQYF

d_call: NA
clone_size: few
v_call: TRBV5-1
j_call: TRBJ2-7
cdr3_nt: TGTGCCAGCAGTCCTTGGGACTCCTCCTACGAGCAGTACTTC
cdr3_aa: CASSPWDSSYEQYF

d_call: NA
clone_size: NA
v_call: TRBV7-2
j_call: TRBJ2-7
cdr3_nt: TGTGCCAGCAGCTATACATTTATCTCCTACGAGCAGTACTTC
cdr3_aa: CASSYTFISYEQYF

d_call: TRBD1
clone_size: NA
v_call: TRBV5-8
j_call: TRBJ2-1
cdr3_nt: TGTGCCAGCAGCTTAAGGGGGCGGAGAGGGTTTCGAGGGACTGAGCAGTTCTTC
cdr3_aa: CASSLRGRRGFRGTEQFF